Below, 8 T cell receptor beta chains from the same sample are listed, as sequenced in a study of Ad26.COV2.S vaccination and SARS-CoV-2 variants. TCRdb's table, derived via immunoSEQ multiplex PCR, lists solely in-frame clones and lacks some. The table shows 430,000 or so clones, with over 75% occurring only once. Treatment in this sample: 19 received Ad26.COV2.S at low or high dose, single or two shots; 5 received placebo; per-sample allocation not given. The investigators took samples on day 63 after the first vaccine or placebo injection. The sample consisted of peripheral blood, taken in a trial of Ad26.COV2.S vaccine versus placebo. The receptor source for this set is a person aged 18-65 years who received the Ad26.COV2.S COVID-19 vaccine or a placebo.

The genes are TRBV5-5 and TRBJ2-7, with D perhaps matching TRBD1 or TRBD2 (6 bases each). CDR3 length: 16 amino acids. V was shortened by 4 bases and J by 0 bases, with 17 bases between the two germline ends. Per germline, CDR1 SGHKS and CDR2 YYEKEE (reference sequence). CDR3 bases: TGTGCCAGCAGCCGGGGGCCGACGGAAACCTCCTACGAGCAGTACTTC. Translation: CASSRGPTETSYEQYF.

The chain couples TRBV19 to TRBJ2-1, with 9 positions matching TRBD2. The J segment lost 10 bases and the V segment lost 7 bases, leaving 8 bases of the junction unmatched. Germline V gene data show CDR1 as LNHDA and CDR2 as SQIVND (reference sequence). The length of the CDR3 is 13 residues. The CDR3 DNA is TGTGCCAGTACTCATAGCGGGAGACTAGAGCAGTTCTTC. It encodes CASTHSGRLEQFF.

This clone has just a few counts. The J gene is TRBJ2-1, the V gene TRBV6-5; TRBD2 agrees at 8 bases. V was clipped by 0 bases and J by 10 bases; unmatched bases: 8. The CDR3 runs 15 residues. CDR1 and CDR2 (germline): MNHEY, SVGAGI. Written as DNA, the CDR3 is TGTGCCAGCAGTTACTCGACTTCGGCTAGCGGGGAGCAGTTCTTC. Translation gives CASSYSTSASGEQFF.

V gene TRBV24-1 combines with J gene TRBJ2-1; D remains unclear. The CDR3 contains 19 residues. V lost 3 bases and J 0 bases, leaving 20 bases between the germline ends. Germline V gives CDR1 KGHDR, CDR2 SFDVKD. This CDR3 reads CATSDPRGSLFSSYNEQFF. CDR3 sequence (DNA): TGTGCCACCAGTGATCCCCGCGGCAGTCTTTTTAGCTCCTACAATGAGCAGTTCTTC.

The gene calls are TRBV7-3 and TRBJ2-7, with a weak D call TRBD2 (6 bases). The CDR3 extends over 14 amino acids. Trimming removed 2 bases from V and 6 bases from J, with 14 bases in between. CDR1 and CDR2 from the germline V gene are SGHTA and FQGTGA. The chain's CDR3 is CASSLGGLGGEQYF. The CDR3 nucleotides are TGTGCCAGCAGCTTAGGAGGGCTTGGGGGCGAGCAGTACTTC.

The rearrangement links TRBV12-3 or TRBV12-4 to TRBJ2-1; D remains unclear. The V and J ends lost 2 bases and 4 bases respectively, with 6 bases between them. The CDR3 has 13 residues. DNA of the CDR3: TGTGCCAGCAGTTTACAGCATTACAATGAGCAGTTCTTC. Amino acids: CASSLQHYNEQFF.

The sample holds a few counts of this clone. V gene TRBV7-2 combines with J gene TRBJ2-7, with TRBD2 identical over 13 bases. J gave up 4 bases and V 0 bases, and 6 bases lay outside the gene matches. This CDR3 is built from 17 residues. CDR1 and CDR2 from the germline V gene are SGHTA and FQGNSA. CDR3 loop: CASSLATSGRSGYEQYF. In DNA form, the CDR3 reads TGTGCCAGCAGCTTAGCGACTAGCGGGAGGTCCGGGTACGAGCAGTACTTC.

The sample holds a few counts of this clone. The chain links TRBV27 to TRBJ2-1; tentatively, D is TRBD2 (6 bases). V gave up 8 bases and J gave up 4 bases, with 15 bases separating them. The CDR3 sequence is 14 residues long. Germline CDR1 is MNHEY and CDR2 is SMNVEV (reference sequence). The CDR3 reads CASANFGGYNEQFF. CDR3 sequence (DNA): TGTGCCAGCGCCAACTTCGGGGGATACAATGAGCAGTTCTTC.